Below, 21 T cell receptor beta chains from the same sample are listed, as sequenced in a study of cytomegalovirus exposure and HLA in healthy donors. PCR involved 60 Vbeta and 13 Jbeta primers. Produced via immunoSEQ multiplex PCR; TCRdb's table is partial and in-frame only. The table lists about 190,000 clones, about 80% of them singletons. What was sequenced was PBMCs. Receptors were obtained from a middle-aged man in good health and CMV-seropositive.

The genes are TRBV2 and TRBJ2-1; 7 bases are a match to TRBD2. This CDR3 has 15 residues. Germline CDR1 SNHLY, CDR2 FYNNEI. V was pared by 4 bases and J by 3 bases, with 6 bases of the junction left unmatched. CDR3 nucleotides: TGTGCCAGCAGTGCGACGGGGGGATTCTACAATGAGCAGTTCTTC. Residues: CASSATGGFYNEQFF.

This rearrangement joins TRBV7-9 to TRBJ2-7; TRBD1 matches 10 bases. The CDR3 has 16 amino acids. Trimming took 6 bases from V and 4 from J; bases not matched to a gene: 12. CDR1 is SEHNR and CDR2 is FQNEAQ in the germline V gene (reference sequence). CDR3 bases: TGTGCCAGCAGGCCTCCGGGACAGGGGAAGGGTTACGAGCAGTACTTC. Its translation: CASRPPGQGKGYEQYF. The variable domain in full, with the rest retrieved from reference TRBV7-9 and TRBJ2-7, is DTGVSQNPRHKITKRGQNVTFRCDPISEHNRLYWYRQTLGQGPEFLTYFQNEAQLEKSRLLSDRFSAERPKGSFSTLEIQRTEQGDSAMYLCASRPPGQGKGYEQYFGPGTRLTVT.

In this sample, this clone turned up once. The chain employs TRBV25-1 and TRBJ2-7, with TRBD1 matching 7 bases. Trimming removed 5 bases from V and 4 bases from J; junction bases left unmatched: 8. The CDR3 spans 14 residues. Germline loops: CDR1 MGHDK, CDR2 SYGVNS. CDR3 residues: CASSLTGSIYEQYF. CDR3 in DNA: TGTGCCAGCAGTTTGACAGGGTCGATATACGAGCAGTACTTC.

This chain joins TRBV20-1 and TRBJ2-5, with D possibly matching TRBD1 (6 bases). V was pared by 8 bases and J by 2 bases, with 9 bases between. From germline, CDR1 is DFQATT and CDR2 SNEGSKA (reference sequence). CDR3 length equals 11 residues. Written as DNA, the CDR3 is TGCAGTCCTCAGGGGCAAGAGACCCAGTACTTC. Encoded protein: CSPQGQETQYF.

The chain carries TRBV9 and TRBJ2-1; D remains ambiguous. The V end was cut by 3 bases, the J end by 11 bases, with 6 bases between. In germline, CDR1 is SGDLS, CDR2 YYNGEE. This CDR3 has 10 amino acids. CDR3 in amino acids: CASSGSKQFF. DNA for the CDR3: TGTGCCAGCAGCGGTAGCAAGCAGTTCTTC.

A few counts support this clone. The chain combines TRBV6-5 with TRBJ2-1; TRBD1 might be the D (7 bases). CDR1 is MNHEY and CDR2 is SVGAGI in the germline V gene. CDR3 length equals 14 residues. Trimming shortened V by 1 base and J by 7 bases, and 11 bases separated the two germline ends. In nucleotides, the CDR3 is TGTGCCAGCAGTTACTTGACAGGGAGGAATGAGCAGTTCTTC. Translating gives CASSYLTGRNEQFF.

The V and J genes are TRBV27 and TRBJ1-1, with D perhaps TRBD1 (5 bases). Trimming removed 3 bases from V and 5 bases from J, with 10 bases in between. CDR1 and CDR2 from the germline V gene are MNHEY and SMNVEV (reference sequence). This CDR3 has 13 amino acids. The CDR3 spells CASSLGGWTEAFF. The CDR3 region has the DNA TGTGCCAGCAGTTTGGGGGGGTGGACTGAAGCTTTCTTT.

The V gene is TRBV28, the J gene TRBJ1-4; 7 nucleotides line up with TRBD1. The CDR3 consists of 14 residues. The germline V gene encodes CDR1 MDHEN and CDR2 SYDVKM. J was trimmed by 8 bases and V by 9 bases; bases with no gene match: 12. The CDR3 here is CASTGTVLVEKLFF. DNA of the CDR3: TGTGCCAGTACCGGGACAGTTCTTGTCGAAAAACTGTTTTTT.

This rearrangement joins TRBV27 to TRBJ2-2; 14 bases line up with TRBD2. The CDR3 runs 18 residues. Germline CDR1 MNHEY, CDR2 SMNVEV (reference sequence). V dropped 5 bases and J dropped 2; count of bases not matched to a gene: 7. CDR3 sequence reads: CASSPRTSGGLNTGELFF. As DNA, the CDR3 is TGTGCCAGCAGTCCCAGGACTAGCGGGGGGTTAAACACCGGGGAGCTGTTTTTT.

V gene TRBV4-2 combines with J gene TRBJ2-1, with 13 bases aligning to TRBD2. Germline V gene lookup returns CDR1 LGHNA and CDR2 YNFKEQ. The V gene end was trimmed by 0 bases and the J gene end by 7 bases; junction bases not matched to a gene: 0. The CDR3 has 15 residues. The CDR3 protein is CASSQEGLAGNEQFF. The CDR3 region has the DNA TGTGCCAGCAGCCAAGAGGGACTAGCGGGGAATGAGCAGTTCTTC.

The chain recombines TRBV5-1 with TRBJ2-5; 8 nucleotides line up with TRBD2. Losses at the gene ends were 4 bases for V and 4 bases for J; bases not matched to a gene: 12. Germline V gene lookup returns CDR1 SGHRS and CDR2 YFSETQ. The CDR3 is made up of 16 amino acids. CDR3 nucleotide sequence: TGCGCCAGCAGCGTAACGGTGGTAGCGGGGACAGAGACCCAGTACTTC. This encodes CASSVTVVAGTETQYF. The complete variable domain, with remaining parts taken from reference TRBV5-1 and TRBJ2-5, reads KAGVTQTPRYLIKTRGQQVTLSCSPISGHRSVSWYQQTPGQGLQFLFEYFSETQRNKGNFPGRFSGRQFSNSRSEMNVSTLELGDSALYLCASSVTVVAGTETQYFGPGTRLLVL.

This clone was counted a single time. The CDR3 region is CASRGTDRGHGYTF. The DNA for the CDR3 is TGTGCCAGCCGAGGGACCGACAGGGGGCACGGCTACACCTTC. This chain links TRBV7-2 with TRBJ1-2; 10 bases are shared with TRBD1. Per germline, CDR1 SGHTA and CDR2 FQGNSA. V trimming: 8 bases; J trimming: 8 bases; junction bases outside the gene matches: 11. This CDR3 is built from 14 residues.

This clone was seen once. V gene TRBV19 combines with J gene TRBJ2-7; 11 bases align to TRBD2. V dropped 3 bases and J dropped 2; count of bases not matched to a gene: 6. In germline, CDR1 is LNHDA, CDR2 SQIVND (reference sequence). CDR3 size: 16 residues. The CDR3 DNA reads TGTGCCAGTAGTATTTCCCCGGGACTAGCGGCCTACGAGCAGTACTTC. Protein: CASSISPGLAAYEQYF.

This clone was seen a single time. This sequence joins TRBV28 and TRBJ1-3; tentative D call: TRBD1 (5 bases). The germline V and J ends were trimmed by 5 bases and 0 bases, with 11 bases remaining between them. Germline CDR1 reads MDHEN; CDR2 reads SYDVKM. The CDR3 is 15 residues long. This chain's CDR3 is CASSRTLNSGNTIYF. DNA of the CDR3: TGTGCCAGCAGTAGGACACTAAACTCTGGAAACACCATATATTTT.

The chain is built from TRBV13 and TRBJ2-5, with 9 positions matching TRBD1. This CDR3 is 14 amino acids long. V shed 5 bases and J 6 bases; nucleotides not matched to a gene: 7. Germline V gene sequence: CDR1 PRHDT, CDR2 FYEKMQ (reference sequence). CDR3 in DNA: TGTGCCAGCAGCCCACAGGGGGCCGAACAGACCCAGTACTTC. Translated: CASSPQGAEQTQYF.

The chain carries TRBV30 and TRBJ1-6, with a possible D match to TRBD1 (6 bases). This CDR3 is built from 13 residues. CDR1 is GTSNPN, CDR2 SVGIG, per germline (reference sequence). V lost 4 bases to trimming and J lost 9 bases, with 13 bases between them. The CDR3 sequence: CAWTGTRGSPLHF. Here the CDR3 DNA reads TGTGCCTGGACCGGGACACGCGGTTCACCCCTCCACTTT.

CDR3 DNA sequence: TGTGCCAGCTCACCGTCGGCGGGGGTCTTAAACTATGGCTACACCTTC. It encodes CASSPSAGVLNYGYTF. The rearrangement links TRBV18 to TRBJ1-2; TRBD1 is a possible D gene (5 bases). The CDR3 extends over 16 amino acids. The germline V and J ends were trimmed by 3 bases and 2 bases, with 16 bases remaining between them. The germline V gene encodes CDR1 KGHSH and CDR2 LQKENI.

This chain links TRBV7-2 with TRBJ1-1, with no clear D. This CDR3 contains 14 residues. V was clipped by 2 bases and J by 5 bases, with 12 bases between them. Germline CDR1 SGHTA, CDR2 FQGNSA. The CDR3 reads CASSLTSGSTEAFF. The CDR3 DNA reads TGTGCCAGCAGCTTAACTTCGGGGTCTACTGAAGCTTTCTTT.

The chain combines TRBV5-5 with TRBJ2-1; maybe TRBD1 (5 bases). The ends were cut back, 0 bases at V and 7 bases at J, with 11 bases in the middle. CDR1 SGHKS and CDR2 YYEKEE come from the germline V gene (reference sequence). This CDR3 has 14 residues. CDR3 region: CASSLDRTPNEQFF. In DNA form, the CDR3 reads TGTGCCAGCAGCTTGGATAGGACACCGAATGAGCAGTTCTTC.

The J gene is TRBJ2-1, the V gene TRBV4-2; 10 bases fit TRBD2. This CDR3 is built from 21 residues. Trimming took 0 bases from V and 7 from J; bases not matched to a gene: 21. Germline loops: CDR1 LGHNA, CDR2 YNFKEQ. In DNA form, the CDR3 reads TGTGCCAGCAGCCAAGACCTCTGGCGGCTAGCGGGAGCCCAAGGGGAGAATGAGCAGTTCTTC. Protein: CASSQDLWRLAGAQGENEQFF.

This chain uses TRBV7-7 with TRBJ2-7; D is possibly TRBD2 (6 bases). The CDR3 has 13 amino acids. Germline CDR1 and CDR2: SSHAT and FNYEAQ (reference sequence). The V gene lost 3 bases and the J gene lost 2 bases, with 8 bases spanning the gap. Written as DNA, the CDR3 is TGTGCCAGCAGCTTTGGGGGGACCTACGAGCAGTACTTC. Its translation: CASSFGGTYEQYF.